This T cell receptor beta chain was recovered during a study of early T cells in non-severe SARS-CoV-2 infection. Overall study context: Unpaired chains resulted from sequencing bulk RNA of unsorted whole blood.

CDR1 is LNHDA, CDR2 SQIVND, per germline (reference sequence). V gave up 8 bases and J gave up 4 bases; unmatched junction bases: 9. This CDR3 has 15 amino acids. This clonotype showed up many times. In the library, individual cDNA molecules carried attached unique molecular identifiers. TCRdb ran MiXCR on the 5' RACE reads and lists one entry per CDR3 protein. The table shows roughly 51,000 distinct CDR3 sequences, with about 6.2% occurring only once. The chain carries TRBV19 and TRBJ1-5; 9 bases map to TRBD1. Input material: whole blood. The TCR sequence derives from an adult who was a healthcare worker with PCR-confirmed SARS-CoV-2 infection or an uninfected control (not recorded which). The chain's CDR3 is CASRRTGASNQPQHF. The CDR3 DNA sequence: TGTGCCAGTCGTCGGACAGGGGCCTCAAATCAGCCCCAGCATTTT. The full variable domain, rest sourced from reference TRBV19 and TRBJ1-5, is DGGITQSPKYLFRKEGQNVTLSCEQNLNHDAMYWYRQDPGQGLRLIYYSQIVNDFQKGDIAEGYSVSREKKESFPLTVTSAQKNPTAFYLCASRRTGASNQPQHFGDGTRLSIL.